The entry below describes one T cell receptor (beta chain). Its antigen is currently unknown. The germline V gene has CDR1 KGHSH and CDR2 LQKENI. Trimming shortened V by 5 bases and J by 3 bases, and 13 bases separated the two germline ends. The length of the CDR3 is 15 residues. Mismatch repair deficiency was confirmed in all patients, by PCR or immunohistochemistry. The sample originates from a study of PD-1 blockade in mismatch repair-deficient tumors. Sequencing used immunoSEQ multiplex PCR; TCRdb keeps in-frame clones, though not all of them. The sample has approximately 16,000 clones, approximately 80% seen once. General study findings and limits: Rapid post-treatment expansion, then contraction, generally preceding radiologic response, marked tumor-resident clones.

The genes are TRBV18 and TRBJ1-4; tentatively, D is TRBD1 (5 bases). This sequence originates from an adult with mismatch repair-deficient cancer. The source was PBMCs, collected about 23 weeks after starting pembrolizumab. The CDR3, as DNA: TGTGCCAGCTCAGAATGGGGCAGCCCTAATGAAAAACTGTTTTTT. This gives the protein CASSEWGSPNEKLFF.